This T cell receptor (beta chain) appears in the sequencing data of a study of blood T cells in healthy people across ages. Study observations and caveats: Age showed a roughly linear inverse relationship with TCR beta diversity per million T cells. Correlation between TCR beta diversity and naive T cell percentage was strong.

This clonotype appeared a few times. Antigen specificity is unknown. Through a sample-barcoded 5' primer and a J-beta primer mix, a second PCR was run for roughly 7 to 11 cycles. TCRdb re-called the 5' RACE reads through MiXCR, storing one row per CDR3 protein. The sample carries approximately 830,000 distinct CDR3 sequences, under 80% recorded once. Germline CDR1 SQVTM, CDR2 ANQGSEA. The CDR3 spans 13 residues. Trimming took 7 bases from V and 2 from J; bases not matched to a gene: 8. This sequence originates from a man between 25 and 39 years old in good health. The rearrangement links TRBV29-1 to TRBJ2-7, with TRBD2 identical over 7 bases. The material sequenced was blood. CDR3 sequence reads: CSGGGVEAYEQYF. In DNA, the CDR3 is TGCAGCGGGGGAGGGGTAGAGGCCTACGAGCAGTACTTC.